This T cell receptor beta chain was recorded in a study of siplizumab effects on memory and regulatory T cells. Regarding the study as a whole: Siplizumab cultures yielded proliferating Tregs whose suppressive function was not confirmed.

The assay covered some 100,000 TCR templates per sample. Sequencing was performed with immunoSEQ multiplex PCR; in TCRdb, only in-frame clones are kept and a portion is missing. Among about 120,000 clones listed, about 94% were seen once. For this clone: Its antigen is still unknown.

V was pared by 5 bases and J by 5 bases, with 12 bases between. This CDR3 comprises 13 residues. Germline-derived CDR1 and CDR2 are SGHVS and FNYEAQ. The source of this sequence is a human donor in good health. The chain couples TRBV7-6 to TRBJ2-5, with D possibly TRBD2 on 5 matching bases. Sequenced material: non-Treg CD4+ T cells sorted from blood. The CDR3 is CASSQAVLETQYF. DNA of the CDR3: TGTGCCAGCAGCCAAGCGGTATTGGAGACCCAGTACTTC. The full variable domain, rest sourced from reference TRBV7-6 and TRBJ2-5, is GAGVSQSPRYKVTKRGQDVALRCDPISGHVSLYWYRQALGQGPEFLTYFNYEAQQDKSGLPNDRFSAERPEGSISTLTIQRTEQRDSAMYRCASSQAVLETQYFGPGTRLLVL.